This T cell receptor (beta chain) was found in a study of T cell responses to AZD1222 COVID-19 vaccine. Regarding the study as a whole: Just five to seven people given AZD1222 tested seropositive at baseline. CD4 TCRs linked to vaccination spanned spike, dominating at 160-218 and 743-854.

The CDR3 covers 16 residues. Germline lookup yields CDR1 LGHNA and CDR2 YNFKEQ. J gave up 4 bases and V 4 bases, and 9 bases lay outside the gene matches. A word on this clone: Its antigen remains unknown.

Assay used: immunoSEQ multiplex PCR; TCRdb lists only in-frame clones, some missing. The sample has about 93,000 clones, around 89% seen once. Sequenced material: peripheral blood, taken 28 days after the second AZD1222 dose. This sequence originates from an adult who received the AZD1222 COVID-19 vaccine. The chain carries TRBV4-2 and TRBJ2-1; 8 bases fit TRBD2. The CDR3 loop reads CASSPGSGGDYNEQFF. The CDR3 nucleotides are TGTGCCAGCAGCCCGGGATCGGGGGGGGATTACAATGAGCAGTTCTTC.